This entry lists 29 T cell receptor beta chains sequenced from one sample in a study of shared clonotypes between healthy human individuals. It was CD45RO-negative cells, positively selected for CCR7, that made up naive CD8 cells, with terminally differentiated effector memory CD45RA+ cells excluded. The data were produced by immunoSEQ multiplex PCR, yet TCRdb's version contains in-frame clones alone and is incomplete. The top ten clones hold 0.09% to 0.13% of a sample with about 550,000 clones, about 95% of them seen once. Sequencing input: naive CD8+ T cells sorted from blood. These TCRs come from a woman aged 30 to 39 in good health.

The chain joins TRBV28 to TRBJ2-5, with a tentative D call TRBD1 (5 bases). V dropped 4 bases and J dropped 5 bases, with 17 bases sitting between them. CDR3 length: 15 amino acids. Per germline, CDR1 MDHEN and CDR2 SYDVKM. The CDR3 sequence is CASSSNAGNVETQYF. The CDR3 DNA sequence: TGTGCCAGCAGTTCCAACGCAGGGAATGTGGAGACCCAGTACTTC. The complete variable domain, with remaining parts taken from reference TRBV28 and TRBJ2-5, reads DVKVTQSSRYLVKRTGEKVFLECVQDMDHENMFWYRQDPGLGLRLIYFSYDVKMKEKGDIPEGYSVSREKKERFSLILESASTNQTSMYLCASSSNAGNVETQYFGPGTRLLVL.

J is TRBJ2-7 and V is TRBV7-9; D unresolved. This CDR3 has 13 residues. V lost 5 bases and J 4 bases, leaving 12 bases between the germline ends. CDR1 SEHNR and CDR2 FQNEAQ come from the germline V gene (reference sequence). CDR3 bases: TGTGCCAGCAGCACCCTAAAAACTTACGAGCAGTACTTC. Its translation: CASSTLKTYEQYF.

The CDR3 region has the DNA TGTGCCAGCAGCTTAGGGACAGGGCGATACACTGAAGCTTTCTTT. Residues: CASSLGTGRYTEAFF. The chain joins TRBV7-9 to TRBJ1-1; TRBD1 matches 8 bases. CDR3 length equals 15 residues. After removal of 1 base from V and 3 bases from J, the junction contained 4 bases not matched to a gene. Germline V gene lookup returns CDR1 SEHNR and CDR2 FQNEAQ (reference sequence).

Of note for this clone: In the same sample, other DNA sequences code for this CDR3. The chain employs TRBV11-2 and TRBJ2-1; unclear D gene. This CDR3 spans 13 amino acids. Germline V gene sequence: CDR1 SGHAT, CDR2 FQNNGV. Trimming left V 1 base short and J 7 bases short, with 8 bases between. CDR3: CASSLVPLNEQFF. The CDR3 nucleotides read TGTGCCAGCAGCTTAGTGCCACTAAATGAGCAGTTCTTC.

The chain employs TRBV7-8 and TRBJ1-4; the D is unclear. V was shortened by 4 bases and J by 6 bases, with 15 bases between the two germline ends. Germline CDR1 SGHVS, CDR2 FQNEAQ. The CDR3 totals 15 residues. For the CDR3, the DNA is TGTGCCAGCAGCTCCGAAGTAGGGAGGGATGAAAAACTGTTTTTT. Its translation: CASSSEVGRDEKLFF.

The V gene is TRBV7-2, the J gene TRBJ2-1, with D possibly being TRBD1 (5 bases). Germline values: CDR1 SGHTA, CDR2 FQGNSA. This CDR3 region has 15 residues. V shed 5 bases and J shed 0 bases, with 11 bases lying between them. In DNA, the CDR3 is TGTGCCAGCAGCGAGTACCAGGGCTCCTACAATGAGCAGTTCTTC. Encoded protein: CASSEYQGSYNEQFF.

This clone was recorded once. V and J are TRBV4-2 and TRBJ2-7, with 13 bases aligning to TRBD2. Germline CDR1 and CDR2: LGHNA and YNFKEQ. This CDR3 is 18 amino acids long. V shed 4 bases and J 3 bases; nucleotides not matched to a gene: 12. The CDR3 region is CASSPWGGLAGMDYEQYF. The CDR3 DNA follows: TGTGCCAGCAGCCCCTGGGGGGGACTAGCGGGAATGGACTACGAGCAGTACTTC.

The chain recombines TRBV5-1 with TRBJ2-5, with 12 bases matching TRBD2. The CDR3 extends over 16 amino acids. Germline V gene sequence: CDR1 SGHRS, CDR2 YFSETQ. Unmatched junction bases numbered 6, after V lost 5 bases and J lost 1 base. CDR3 protein: CASSTGLAGFQETQYF. DNA for the CDR3: TGCGCCAGCAGTACGGGACTAGCGGGTTTCCAAGAGACCCAGTACTTC.

DNA for the CDR3: TGTGCCAGCAGTCTCCGGACAGTACTATACAATGAGCAGTTCTTC. Translating it yields CASSLRTVLYNEQFF. The gene calls are TRBV27 and TRBJ2-1; the D gene is possibly TRBD1 (6 bases). The CDR3 covers 15 residues. The V and J ends lost 5 bases and 4 bases respectively, with 15 bases between them. Germline assignment: CDR1 MNHEY and CDR2 SMNVEV (reference sequence).

The gene calls are TRBV28 and TRBJ2-4, with D possibly being TRBD1 or TRBD2 (5 bases each). CDR3 length: 16 amino acids. Germline CDR1 is MDHEN and CDR2 is SYDVKM. V dropped 5 bases and J dropped 1 base, with 15 bases sitting between them. The CDR3 DNA follows: TGTGCCAGCAGTAGGTTGTGGGGACGGGCCAAAAACATTCAGTACTTC. Amino acid sequence: CASSRLWGRAKNIQYF.

This chain connects TRBV19 to TRBJ1-4; D unclear. The CDR3 totals 12 residues. CDR1 and CDR2 (germline): LNHDA, SQIVND (reference sequence). The V end lost 7 bases, the J end lost 7 bases, and 10 bases lay between the germline ends. CDR3 coding DNA: TGTGCCAGTACTAGAAGCGGTGAAAAACTGTTTTTT. Translating it yields CASTRSGEKLFF. Using reference TRBV19 and TRBJ1-4 for the parts outside the CDR3, the full variable domain is DGGITQSPKYLFRKEGQNVTLSCEQNLNHDAMYWYRQDPGQGLRLIYYSQIVNDFQKGDIAEGYSVSREKKESFPLTVTSAQKNPTAFYLCASTRSGEKLFFGSGTQLSVL.

This sequence joins TRBV27 and TRBJ2-7; TRBD1 matches at 7 bases. Germline V gene data show CDR1 as MNHEY and CDR2 as SMNVEV (reference sequence). Trimming took 9 bases from V and 3 from J; bases not matched to a gene: 8. The CDR3 has 13 amino acids. This chain's CDR3 is CASRGRSYYEQYF. The CDR3 DNA is TGTGCCAGTAGGGGGCGGTCCTACTACGAGCAGTACTTC.

The J gene is TRBJ2-3, the V gene TRBV7-2; 7 bases agree with TRBD1. The junction had 16 bases not matched to a gene; V was cut back by 5 bases and J by 5 bases. CDR1 SGHTA and CDR2 FQGNSA come from the germline V gene. The CDR3 has 17 residues. This CDR3 is CASSHTRQGSIEDTQYF. The CDR3 DNA follows: TGTGCCAGCAGCCACACCCGACAGGGTTCAATAGAAGATACGCAGTATTTT.

V is TRBV6-1 and J is TRBJ2-5; unclear D gene. Germline-derived CDR1 and CDR2 are MNHNS and SASEGT. The CDR3 loop spans 13 amino acids. The V and J ends lost 5 bases and 4 bases respectively, with 11 bases between them. The CDR3 sequence is CASSRRRRETQYF. For the CDR3, the DNA is TGTGCCAGCAGTAGACGGCGAAGAGAGACCCAGTACTTC.

This clone turned up a few times. Additional DNA sequences in this sample encode the identical CDR3. The chain employs TRBV13 and TRBJ2-7; D is unclear. This CDR3 is built from 12 residues. Germline CDR1 is PRHDT and CDR2 is FYEKMQ (reference sequence). V dropped 2 bases and J dropped 7 bases, with 9 bases sitting between them. CDR3 in DNA: TGTGCCAGCAGCTTAAGTGGTGTTGAGCAGTACTTC. It is translated as CASSLSGVEQYF.

The chain has TRBV21-1 and TRBJ2-1. TRBV21-1 is designated a pseudogene. The CDR3 is 14 amino acids. The CDR3 region has the DNA TGTGCCAGCACCCTAGGAGGGACACGCGATGAGCAGTTCTTC. It translates to CASTLGGTRDEQFF.

The V call is TRBV29-1, the J call TRBJ2-1; D remains ambiguous. V lost 7 bases, J lost 0 bases, and 16 bases lay in between. Germline assignment: CDR1 SQVTM and CDR2 ANQGSEA. This CDR3 is built from 15 residues. The CDR3 DNA sequence: TGCAGCGCCCTGGGGATACAACACTCCTACAATGAGCAGTTCTTC. Amino acid sequence: CSALGIQHSYNEQFF.

In its sample, this clone was seen a few times. The chain couples TRBV5-1 to TRBJ1-2; D might be TRBD1 (5 bases). V lost 2 bases to trimming and J lost 5 bases, with 7 bases between them. The CDR3 has 12 amino acids. CDR1 is SGHRS and CDR2 is YFSETQ in the germline V gene. The CDR3 region is CASSLDSYGYTF. In DNA form, the CDR3 reads TGCGCCAGCAGCTTAGACAGTTATGGCTACACCTTC.

V gene TRBV6-1 combines with J gene TRBJ2-7; TRBD1 might be the D (5 bases). CDR1 is MNHNS and CDR2 is SASEGT in the germline V gene. The CDR3 contains 12 residues. Deletions cut 11 bases from V and 3 bases from J, with 14 bases between. DNA for the CDR3: TGTGCCGCCAACGGAAGGGGCTACGAGCAGTACTTC. It translates to CAANGRGYEQYF.

The V gene is TRBV28, the J gene TRBJ1-1; D is undetermined. CDR1 is MDHEN and CDR2 is SYDVKM in the germline V gene. The V end lost 8 bases, the J end lost 1 base, and 17 bases lay between the germline ends. CDR3 length: 15 residues. Here the CDR3 reads CASQGLREGNTEAFF. The CDR3, as DNA: TGTGCCAGCCAAGGTTTACGGGAAGGGAACACTGAAGCTTTCTTT.

The chain couples TRBV2 to TRBJ2-1, with 10 bases lining up with TRBD2. Unmatched junction bases numbered 11, after V lost 3 bases and J lost 15 bases. From germline, CDR1 is SNHLY and CDR2 FYNNEI. The CDR3 loop spans 14 amino acids. The CDR3: CASSELAGVTALFF. The CDR3 nucleotides are TGTGCCAGCAGTGAGCTAGCGGGAGTGACGGCGCTGTTCTTC.

The genes are TRBV18 and TRBJ2-2; D is ambiguous. Between the trimmed V and J ends, which lost 0 bases and 0 bases, there was a span of 11 bases. Germline V gene lookup returns CDR1 KGHSH and CDR2 LQKENI. This CDR3 comprises 17 residues. For the CDR3, the DNA is TGTGCCAGCTCACCACCGTCGTTGGCCACGAACACCGGGGAGCTGTTTTTT. Translating gives CASSPPSLATNTGELFF.

The V and J genes are TRBV10-3 and TRBJ1-1; D ambiguous. The germline V gene encodes CDR1 ENHRY and CDR2 SYGVKD. V lost 6 bases and J lost 2, with 4 bases in between. CDR3 length: 11 residues. The CDR3 is CAIRRNTEAFF. The DNA of the CDR3 is TGTGCCATCAGACGAAACACTGAAGCTTTCTTT.

The chain uses TRBV9 and TRBJ1-2; TRBD1 matches 7 bases. The V and J ends lost 3 bases and 5 bases, in that order; junction bases with no gene match: 7. The CDR3 is 14 residues long. In germline, CDR1 is SGDLS, CDR2 YYNGEE. The CDR3 here is CASSATGTEYGYTF. The CDR3 DNA is TGTGCCAGCAGCGCGACCGGGACAGAATATGGCTACACCTTC.

The chain combines TRBV4-2 with TRBJ2-7; D may be TRBD1 or TRBD2 (5 bases each). Looked up from germline, CDR1 is LGHNA and CDR2 is YNFKEQ. The germline V and J ends were trimmed by 4 bases and 0 bases, with 25 bases remaining between them. This CDR3 has 19 residues. The CDR3: CASSLMGLADASSSYEQYF. In DNA, the CDR3 is TGTGCCAGCAGCCTAATGGGGCTAGCTGACGCGTCGAGCTCCTACGAGCAGTACTTC.

V gene TRBV30 combines with J gene TRBJ2-7; D is ambiguous. Germline CDR1 reads GTSNPN; CDR2 reads SVGIG (reference sequence). The CDR3 sequence is 12 residues long. Trimming stripped 3 bases from V and 7 bases from J, with 13 bases between. CDR3 protein: CAWSGDWVEQYF. As DNA, the CDR3 is TGTGCCTGGAGCGGAGATTGGGTTGAGCAGTACTTC.

The rearrangement links TRBV28 to TRBJ2-7; 7 bases map to TRBD1. Germline trimming cut 1 base from V and 2 bases from J; bases unmatched to any gene: 2. Germline assignment: CDR1 MDHEN and CDR2 SYDVKM. The CDR3 contains 14 residues. CDR3 nucleotide sequence: TGTGCCAGCAGTTTATACAGGGGACCCTACGAGCAGTACTTC. This codes for CASSLYRGPYEQYF.

The chain employs TRBV28 and TRBJ1-4, with 7 bases matching TRBD1. The germline gives CDR1 MDHEN, CDR2 SYDVKM. The CDR3 has 15 amino acids. With V trimmed by 5 bases and J by 6 bases, 9 bases remained unmatched. The CDR3 loop reads CASSPPDRPDEKLFF. The CDR3, as DNA: TGTGCCAGCAGTCCCCCGGACAGGCCCGATGAAAAACTGTTTTTT.

V and J are TRBV27 and TRBJ2-3, with D uncertain. Trimming took 3 bases from V and 1 from J, leaving 11 bases between them. CDR1 and CDR2 (germline): MNHEY, SMNVEV (reference sequence). The CDR3 contains 15 residues. The CDR3 bases are TGTGCCAGCAGTTTTGCTGGGTTGGGCACAGATACGCAGTATTTT. Translated, it gives CASSFAGLGTDTQYF.